The 8 T cell receptor beta chains in this list originate from one sample, sequenced in a study of blood T cell repertoires in COVID-19. The data were produced by immunoSEQ multiplex PCR, yet TCRdb's version contains in-frame clones alone and is incomplete. The sample lists about 180,000 clones, approximately 80% occurring once. The source material was PBMCs or T cells enriched from blood (not recorded which). These receptors were collected from a man aged 60 to 75 who had been exposed to COVID-19.

This clone came up once. The J gene is TRBJ1-4, the V gene TRBV7-2; perhaps TRBD1 as D (5 bases). The CDR3 consists of 16 residues. V was pared by 1 base and J by 6 bases, with 15 bases between. Germline CDR1 SGHTA, CDR2 FQGNSA. This CDR3 is CASSLGFRGLDEKLFF. CDR3 DNA: TGTGCCAGCAGCTTAGGGTTTCGGGGACTGGATGAAAAACTGTTTTTT.

This chain joins TRBV10-3 and TRBJ1-5, with 8 bases fitting TRBD1. The CDR3 extends over 16 amino acids. V shed 8 bases and J 8 bases; nucleotides not matched to a gene: 17. Germline V gene data show CDR1 as ENHRY and CDR2 as SYGVKD. Written as DNA, the CDR3 is TGTGCCATCTCTTCACAGGGGGGCAGGGGCGATGAGCCCCAGCATTTT. Amino acid sequence: CAISSQGGRGDEPQHF.

The rearrangement joins TRBV18 to TRBJ1-1; D possibly corresponds to TRBD1 (5 bases). The germline V gene encodes CDR1 KGHSH and CDR2 LQKENI. The V end was cut by 3 bases, the J end by 5 bases, with 31 bases between. The CDR3 spans 20 residues. CDR3 coding DNA: TGTGCCAGCTCACCGGATAATCGTCTAGGGCAGGGAGGATTTGGAACTGAAGCTTTCTTT. Translating it yields CASSPDNRLGQGGFGTEAFF.

V gene TRBV5-1 combines with J gene TRBJ2-1; 8 bases map to TRBD2. The J segment lost 1 base and the V segment lost 1 base, leaving 10 bases of the junction unmatched. The CDR3 spans 18 residues. The V gene's germline CDR1 is SGHRS and CDR2 YFSETQ. The CDR3 nucleotides are TGCGCCAGCAGCTTGCCGGAAAAGGGACTAGTATCCTACAATGAGCAGTTCTTC. Protein: CASSLPEKGLVSYNEQFF.

A few counts support this clone. V usage is TRBV10-3 and J usage is TRBJ2-1, with D uncertain. CDR3 size: 11 residues. The germline CDR1 and CDR2 sequences are ENHRY and SYGVKD. V lost 1 base to trimming and J lost 8 bases, with 3 bases between them. Here the CDR3 DNA reads TGTGCCATCAGTGAGTTCGATGAGCAGTTCTTC. This gives the protein CAISEFDEQFF.

The chain has TRBV7-2 and TRBJ2-1; 8 bases match TRBD2. The V and J ends lost 1 base and 2 bases, in that order; junction bases with no gene match: 4. The CDR3 spans 16 residues. The V gene's germline CDR1 is SGHTA and CDR2 FQGNSA. The CDR3 region is CASSLVGGRTYNEQFF. DNA of the CDR3: TGTGCCAGCAGCTTAGTCGGCGGGAGGACCTACAATGAGCAGTTCTTC.

V gene TRBV15 combines with J gene TRBJ2-3; TRBD2 aligns across 13 bases. The CDR3 runs to 16 residues. Looked up from germline, CDR1 is LNHNV and CDR2 is YYDKDF (reference sequence). V was pared by 5 bases and J by 3 bases, with 5 bases of the junction left unmatched. The chain's CDR3 is CATSRGLAGSTDTQYF. The CDR3 region has the DNA TGTGCCACCAGCCGGGGACTAGCGGGATCTACAGATACGCAGTATTTT.

This clone was found a few times. The chain recombines TRBV6-5 with TRBJ1-1; D unresolved. Germline V gene data show CDR1 as MNHEY and CDR2 as SVGAGI. This CDR3 comprises 12 residues. Trimming removed 7 bases at V and 4 bases at J, with 10 bases between. CDR3 loop: CASTGGSTEAFF. The CDR3 nucleotides are TGTGCCAGCACGGGAGGCAGCACTGAAGCTTTCTTT.